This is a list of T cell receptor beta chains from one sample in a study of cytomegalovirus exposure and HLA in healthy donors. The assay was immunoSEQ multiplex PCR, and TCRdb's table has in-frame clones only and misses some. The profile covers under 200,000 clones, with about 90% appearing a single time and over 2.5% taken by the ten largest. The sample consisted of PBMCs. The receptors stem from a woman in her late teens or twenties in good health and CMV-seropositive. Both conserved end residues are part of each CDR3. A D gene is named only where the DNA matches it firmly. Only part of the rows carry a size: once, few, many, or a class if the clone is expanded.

CDR3: CASSLEAGTKNTEAFF
DNA: TGTGCCAGCAGCTTAGAGGCAGGAACGAAGAACACTGAAGCTTTCTTT
D: NA
size: NA
J: TRBJ1-1
V: TRBV11-2

CDR3: CASSHGTSGETQYF
DNA: TGTGCCAGCAGTCACGGGACTAGCGGAGAGACCCAGTACTTC
D: TRBD2
size: NA
J: TRBJ2-5
V: TRBV27

CDR3: CASSLEGGAGMAFF
DNA: TGTGCCAGCAGCTTGGAAGGGGGCGCGGGAATGGCTTTCTTT
D: TRBD1
size: NA
J: TRBJ1-1
V: TRBV5-4

CDR3: CASTPLGGGPNEQFF
DNA: TGTGCCAGCACCCCGTTGGGCGGGGGGCCAAATGAGCAGTTCTTC
D: TRBD2
size: NA
J: TRBJ2-1
V: TRBV5-6

CDR3: CASSPGRSYEQYF
DNA: TGTGCCAGCAGCCCAGGGCGCTCCTACGAGCAGTACTTC
D: NA
size: NA
J: TRBJ2-7
V: TRBV7-9

CDR3: CASSLGLAGVEGTQYF
DNA: TGTGCCAGCAGCTTGGGGCTAGCGGGAGTGGAGGGTACGCAGTATTTT
D: TRBD2
size: NA
J: TRBJ2-3
V: TRBV5-4

CDR3: CASGEGQGLRVKGQPQHF
DNA: TGTGCTAGTGGAGAAGGACAGGGGTTAAGGGTTAAGGGCCAGCCCCAGCATTTT
D: TRBD1
size: NA
J: TRBJ1-5
V: TRBV12-5

CDR3: CASSLAESLSF
DNA: TGTGCCAGCAGCTTAGCGGAGTCCCTTTCCTTC
D: NA
size: NA
J: TRBJ2-7
V: TRBV11-2

CDR3: CASSSPGPYEQYF
DNA: TGTGCCAGCAGTTCCCCAGGGCCCTACGAGCAGTACTTC
D: NA
size: NA
J: TRBJ2-7
V: TRBV6-5

CDR3: CASSQDRETGSTGELFF
DNA: TGCGCCAGCAGCCAAGATCGGGAGACAGGGAGCACCGGGGAGCTGTTTTTT
D: NA
size: NA
J: TRBJ2-2
V: TRBV4-3

CDR3: CASSLGDSSYNEQFF
DNA: TGCGCCAGCAGCTTGGGGGACAGTTCCTACAATGAGCAGTTCTTC
D: TRBD1
size: NA
J: TRBJ2-1
V: TRBV5-1

CDR3: CASSLLGGKGAGELFF
DNA: TGTGCCAGCAGCTTACTTGGCGGGAAGGGCGCCGGGGAGCTGTTTTTT
D: NA
size: NA
J: TRBJ2-2
V: TRBV5-5

CDR3: CASHGQGQEAFF
DNA: TGTGCCAGCCATGGACAGGGCCAGGAAGCTTTCTTT
D: TRBD1
size: NA
J: TRBJ1-1
V: TRBV18

CDR3: CASGGTGVYEQYF
DNA: TGCGCCAGCGGCGGGACAGGGGTCTACGAGCAGTACTTC
D: TRBD1
size: NA
J: TRBJ2-7
V: TRBV5-1

CDR3: CASSQPGTSGRSYEQYF
DNA: TGTGCCAGCAGCCAACCTGGGACTAGCGGGAGGTCCTACGAGCAGTACTTC
D: TRBD2
size: NA
J: TRBJ2-7
V: TRBV4-2

CDR3: CASSPTPGGFLYEQYF
DNA: TGTGCCAGCTCACCTACCCCAGGGGGCTTCCTCTACGAGCAGTACTTC
D: TRBD1
size: NA
J: TRBJ2-7
V: TRBV18

CDR3: CASSQEGTGQVNEKLFF
DNA: TGCGCCAGCAGCCAAGAAGGCACGGGACAGGTTAATGAAAAACTGTTTTTT
D: TRBD1
size: NA
J: TRBJ1-4
V: TRBV4-1

CDR3: CASSEIPGGGYYGYTF
DNA: TGTGCCAGCAGTGAAATCCCCGGTGGCGGCTACTATGGCTACACCTTC
D: NA
size: NA
J: TRBJ1-2
V: TRBV6-1

CDR3: CASSIDQRQGRSGELFF
DNA: TGTGCCAGTAGTATAGATCAGCGACAGGGTCGGAGCGGGGAGCTGTTTTTT
D: TRBD1
size: NA
J: TRBJ2-2
V: TRBV19

CDR3: CASSHLRTATDTQYF
DNA: TGTGCCAGCAGCCATCTTAGGACAGCCACAGATACGCAGTATTTT
D: NA
size: NA
J: TRBJ2-3
V: TRBV7-6

CDR3: CASSEAVKGGQPQHF
DNA: TGTGCCAGCAGTGAAGCGGTAAAGGGAGGGCAGCCCCAGCATTTT
D: NA
size: few
J: TRBJ1-5
V: TRBV6-1

CDR3: CASSGRTGPYEQYF
DNA: TGCGCCAGCAGCGGGCGGACAGGGCCCTACGAGCAGTACTTC
D: TRBD1
size: NA
J: TRBJ2-7
V: TRBV5-1

CDR3: CASTLRTSRINPYEQYF
DNA: TGTGCCAGCACCCTAAGGACTAGCCGTATTAACCCCTACGAGCAGTACTTC
D: TRBD2
size: NA
J: TRBJ2-7
V: TRBV6-4

CDR3: CASSLRGALGRGSGELFF
DNA: TGTGCCAGCAGCTTACGGGGGGCGCTTGGCAGAGGGTCCGGGGAGCTGTTTTTT
D: NA
size: NA
J: TRBJ2-2
V: TRBV5-7

CDR3: CASSLDPAGGEGEQFF
DNA: TGTGCCAGCAGCTTAGATCCGGCGGGGGGCGAGGGTGAGCAGTTCTTC
D: TRBD2
size: NA
J: TRBJ2-1
V: TRBV11-3

CDR3: CASSQDLAGGLNNEQFF
DNA: TGCGCCAGCAGCCAGGACTTAGCGGGAGGGCTAAACAATGAGCAGTTCTTC
D: TRBD2
size: NA
J: TRBJ2-1
V: TRBV4-3

CDR3: CASRRDGLEGDEQFF
DNA: TGTGCCAGCAGGAGGGACGGACTAGAAGGCGATGAGCAGTTCTTC
D: TRBD2
size: NA
J: TRBJ2-1
V: TRBV2

CDR3: CASSGKDREDEKLFF
DNA: TGTGCCAGCAGTGGCAAGGACAGGGAGGATGAAAAACTGTTTTTT
D: TRBD1
size: NA
J: TRBJ1-4
V: TRBV6-5

CDR3: CASSPTSGGLSSYNEQFF
DNA: TGTGCCAGCAGCCCTACTAGCGGGGGGTTAAGCTCCTACAATGAGCAGTTCTTC
D: TRBD2
size: NA
J: TRBJ2-1
V: TRBV7-6

CDR3: CASSLGHGGGGGEQYF
DNA: TGCGCCAGCAGCTTGGGGCACGGGGGAGGAGGAGGCGAGCAGTACTTC
D: NA
size: NA
J: TRBJ2-7
V: TRBV5-1

CDR3: CASSPQTGTGVSEQYF
DNA: TGTGCCAGCAGCCCTCAAACCGGGACAGGGGTTTCGGAGCAGTACTTC
D: TRBD1
size: NA
J: TRBJ2-7
V: TRBV9

CDR3: CASSPDRGHGDTQYF
DNA: TGTGCCAGCAGTCCAGACAGGGGGCATGGAGATACGCAGTATTTT
D: TRBD1
size: NA
J: TRBJ2-3
V: TRBV6-5

CDR3: CASSDSDRGHQETQYF
DNA: TGTGCCAGCAGTGATTCGGACAGGGGGCACCAAGAGACCCAGTACTTC
D: TRBD1
size: NA
J: TRBJ2-5
V: TRBV6-1

CDR3: CAISDPYRQFQETQYF
DNA: TGTGCCATCAGTGATCCCTACAGACAATTCCAAGAGACCCAGTACTTC
D: NA
size: NA
J: TRBJ2-5
V: TRBV10-3

CDR3: CASSRATGRTDTQYF
DNA: TGTGCCAGTAGTAGAGCCACAGGCAGAACAGATACGCAGTATTTT
D: NA
size: few
J: TRBJ2-3
V: TRBV19